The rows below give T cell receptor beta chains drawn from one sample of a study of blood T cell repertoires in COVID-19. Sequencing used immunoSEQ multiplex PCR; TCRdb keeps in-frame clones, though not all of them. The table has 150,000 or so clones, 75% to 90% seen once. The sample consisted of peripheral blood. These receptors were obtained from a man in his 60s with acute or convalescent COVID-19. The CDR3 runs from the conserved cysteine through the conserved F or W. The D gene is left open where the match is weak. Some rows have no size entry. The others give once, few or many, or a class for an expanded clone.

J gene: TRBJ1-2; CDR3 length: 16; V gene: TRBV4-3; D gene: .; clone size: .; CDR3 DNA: TGCGCCAGCAGCCAAGATAGGTGGACAGACCGGCATGGCTACACCTTC; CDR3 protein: CASSQDRWTDRHGYTF
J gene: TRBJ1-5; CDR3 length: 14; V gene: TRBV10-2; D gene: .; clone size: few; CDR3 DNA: TGCGCCAGCAGGGCCCGGGGGGGCAATCAGCCCCAGCATTTT; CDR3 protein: CASRARGGNQPQHF
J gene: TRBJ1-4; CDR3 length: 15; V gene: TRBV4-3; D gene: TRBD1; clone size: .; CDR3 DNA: TGCGCCAGCAGCCAGAAAGGGGACAGGAATGAAAAACTGTTTTTT; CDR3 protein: CASSQKGDRNEKLFF
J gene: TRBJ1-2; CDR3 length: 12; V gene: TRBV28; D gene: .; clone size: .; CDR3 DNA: TGTGCCAGCAGTCCACACAACTATGGCTACACCTTC; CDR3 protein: CASSPHNYGYTF
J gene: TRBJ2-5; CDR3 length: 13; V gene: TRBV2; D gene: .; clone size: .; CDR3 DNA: TGTGCCAGCAGTGAACCCTCTTTGGAGACCCAGTACTTC; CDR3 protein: CASSEPSLETQYF
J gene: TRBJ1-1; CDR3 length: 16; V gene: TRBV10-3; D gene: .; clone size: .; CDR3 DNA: TGTGCCATCAGTGCACGGGGGGCATCAGTGAGCACTGAAGCTTTCTTT; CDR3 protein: CAISARGASVSTEAFF
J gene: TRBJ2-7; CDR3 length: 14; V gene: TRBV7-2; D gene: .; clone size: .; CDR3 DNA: TGTGCCAGCAGCTCCGCTACAGGGGCGGGGGAGCAGTACTTC; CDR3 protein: CASSSATGAGEQYF
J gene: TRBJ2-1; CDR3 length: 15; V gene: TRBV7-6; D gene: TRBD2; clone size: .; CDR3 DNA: TGTGCCAGCAGCATCATAGCGGGGGAGGACAATGAGCAGTTCTTC; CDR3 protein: CASSIIAGEDNEQFF
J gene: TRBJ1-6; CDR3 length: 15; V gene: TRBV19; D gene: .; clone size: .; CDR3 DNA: TGTGCCAGTAGATCGGAGAGCTCCTATAATTCACCCCTCCACTTT; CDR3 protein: CASRSESSYNSPLHF
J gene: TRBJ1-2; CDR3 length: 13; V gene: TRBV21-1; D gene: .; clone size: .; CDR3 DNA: TGTGCCAGCAGCAGGGACAGGGTATTAGGCTACACCTTC; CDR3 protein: CASSRDRVLGYTF
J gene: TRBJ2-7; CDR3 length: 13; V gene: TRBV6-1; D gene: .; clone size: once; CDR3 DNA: TGTGCCAGCAGTGAAGACGGTCCCTACGAGCAGTACTTC; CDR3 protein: CASSEDGPYEQYF
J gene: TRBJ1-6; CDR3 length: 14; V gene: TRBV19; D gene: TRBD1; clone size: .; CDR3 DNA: TGTGCCAGTAGGGACAGGGGGGAGAATTCACCCCTCCACTTT; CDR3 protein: CASRDRGENSPLHF
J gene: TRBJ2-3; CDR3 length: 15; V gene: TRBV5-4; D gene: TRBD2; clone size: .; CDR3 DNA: TGTGCCAGCAGCCGGACTAGCGGGGCCTCGGATACGCAGTATTTT; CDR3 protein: CASSRTSGASDTQYF
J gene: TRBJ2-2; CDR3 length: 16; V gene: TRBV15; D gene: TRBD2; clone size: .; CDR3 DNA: TGTGCCACCAGCAGAGATCCGGGGGGGCTCACCGGGGAGCTGTTTTTT; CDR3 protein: CATSRDPGGLTGELFF
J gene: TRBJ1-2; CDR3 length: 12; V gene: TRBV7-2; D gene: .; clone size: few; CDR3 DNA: TGTGCCAGCAGCTTCGTTAACTATGGCTACACCTTC; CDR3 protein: CASSFVNYGYTF
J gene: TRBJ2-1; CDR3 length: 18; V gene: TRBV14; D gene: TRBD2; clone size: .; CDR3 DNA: TGTGCCAGCAGCCAAGATTGGGTCACTAGCGGGAGGTTCAATGAGCAGTTCTTC; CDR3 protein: CASSQDWVTSGRFNEQFF
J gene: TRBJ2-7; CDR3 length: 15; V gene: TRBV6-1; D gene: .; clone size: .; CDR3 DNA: TGTGCCAGCAGTGAAGGTCCGGGAAGTTCCTACGAGCAGTACTTC; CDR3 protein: CASSEGPGSSYEQYF
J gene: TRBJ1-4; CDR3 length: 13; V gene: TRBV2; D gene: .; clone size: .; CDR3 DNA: TGTGCCAGCAGTGAGGTCCTGAGAGAAAAACTGTTTTTT; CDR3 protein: CASSEVLREKLFF
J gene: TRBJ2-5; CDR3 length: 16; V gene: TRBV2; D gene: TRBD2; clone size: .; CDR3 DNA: TGTGCCAGCAGTCGAGGATTGCGGGGGGATGGGGAGACCCAGTACTTC; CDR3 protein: CASSRGLRGDGETQYF
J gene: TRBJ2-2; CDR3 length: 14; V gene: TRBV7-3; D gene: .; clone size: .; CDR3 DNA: TGTGCCAGCAGCTTAAAAGATCGGGGCGGGGAGCTGTTTTTT; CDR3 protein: CASSLKDRGGELFF
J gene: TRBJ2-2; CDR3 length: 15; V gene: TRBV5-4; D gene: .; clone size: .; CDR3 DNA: TGTGCCAGCAGCTATAGCGGCTCATTTACCGGGGAGCTGTTTTTT; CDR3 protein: CASSYSGSFTGELFF
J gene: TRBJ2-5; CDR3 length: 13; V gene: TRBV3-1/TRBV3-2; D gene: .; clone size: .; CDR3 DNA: TGTGCCAGCAGCCAAGAATCAGGCCCACGCTACTACTTC; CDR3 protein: CASSQESGPRYYF
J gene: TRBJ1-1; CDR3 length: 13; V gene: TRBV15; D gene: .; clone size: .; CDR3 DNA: TGTGCCACCAGCAGGGGCCTCAACACTGAAGCTTTCTTT; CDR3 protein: CATSRGLNTEAFF
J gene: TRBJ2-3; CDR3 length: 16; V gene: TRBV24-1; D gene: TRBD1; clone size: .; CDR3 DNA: TGTGCCACCAGTGATTTGTCGGACAGGGGACCATATACGCAGTATTTT; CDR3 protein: CATSDLSDRGPYTQYF
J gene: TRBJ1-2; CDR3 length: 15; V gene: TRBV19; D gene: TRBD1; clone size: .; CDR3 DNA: TGTGCCAGTAGTTCGCCCGACAGGGGGTGGGATGGCTACACCTTC; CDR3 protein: CASSSPDRGWDGYTF
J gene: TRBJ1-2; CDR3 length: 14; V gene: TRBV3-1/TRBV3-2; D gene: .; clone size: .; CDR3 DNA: TGTGCCAGCAGCCAAGAAGGCAGGGACTATGGCTACACCTTC; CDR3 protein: CASSQEGRDYGYTF
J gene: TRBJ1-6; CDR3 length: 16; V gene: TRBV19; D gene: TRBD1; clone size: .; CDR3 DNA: TGTGCCAGTAGTGGGACAGAAAGCTCCTATAATTCACCCCTCCACTTT; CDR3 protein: CASSGTESSYNSPLHF
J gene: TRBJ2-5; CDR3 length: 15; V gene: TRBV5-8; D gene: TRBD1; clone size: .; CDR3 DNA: TGTGCCAGCAGTCCTAAAATGGACAGGCAAGAGACCCAGTACTTC; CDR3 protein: CASSPKMDRQETQYF
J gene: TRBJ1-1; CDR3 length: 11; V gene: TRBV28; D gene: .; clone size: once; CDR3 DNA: TGTGCCAGCACCTTGAGCACTGAAGCTTTCTTT; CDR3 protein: CASTLSTEAFF
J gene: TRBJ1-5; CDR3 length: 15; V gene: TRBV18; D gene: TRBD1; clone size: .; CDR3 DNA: TGTGCCAGCTCACCCTTTACAGGGGGGGATCAGCCCCAGCATTTT; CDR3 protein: CASSPFTGGDQPQHF
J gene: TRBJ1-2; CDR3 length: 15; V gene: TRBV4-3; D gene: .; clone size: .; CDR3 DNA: TGCGCCAGCAGCCAATCTCAGAGGTTGACCTATGGCTACACCTTC; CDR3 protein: CASSQSQRLTYGYTF
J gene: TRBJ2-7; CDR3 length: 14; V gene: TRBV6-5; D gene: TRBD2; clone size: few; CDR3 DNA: TGTGCCAGCGGCGGGACTAGCGATTCCTACGAGCAGTACTTC; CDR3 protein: CASGGTSDSYEQYF
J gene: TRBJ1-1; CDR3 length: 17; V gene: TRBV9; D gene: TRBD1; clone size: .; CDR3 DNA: TGTGCCAGCAGCGCGGAGGGACAGGTATTTTTTGGCACTGAAGCTTTCTTT; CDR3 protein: CASSAEGQVFFGTEAFF
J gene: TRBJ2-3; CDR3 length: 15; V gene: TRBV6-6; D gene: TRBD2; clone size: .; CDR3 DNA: TGTGCCAGCAGTTACGTACAGACTAGCGGGGATACGCAGTATTTT; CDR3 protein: CASSYVQTSGDTQYF
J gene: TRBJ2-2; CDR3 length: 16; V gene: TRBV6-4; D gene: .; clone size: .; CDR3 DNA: TGTGCCAGCAGAGCCCCGGAACTACCGAACACCGGGGAGCTGTTTTTT; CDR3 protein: CASRAPELPNTGELFF
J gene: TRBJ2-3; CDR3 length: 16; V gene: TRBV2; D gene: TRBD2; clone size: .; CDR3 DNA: TGTGCCAGCAGTGAGCGAGCGGGAGGGGGCACAGATACGCAGTATTTT; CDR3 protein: CASSERAGGGTDTQYF
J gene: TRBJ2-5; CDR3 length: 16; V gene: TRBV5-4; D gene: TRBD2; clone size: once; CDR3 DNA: TGTGCCAGCAGCTTGACGGGACTAGCGGAACAAGAGACCCAGTACTTC; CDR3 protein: CASSLTGLAEQETQYF
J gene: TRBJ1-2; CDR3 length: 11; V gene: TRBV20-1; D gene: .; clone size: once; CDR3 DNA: TGCAGTGCTAGAGAGAACATAGGCTACACCTTC; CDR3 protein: CSARENIGYTF
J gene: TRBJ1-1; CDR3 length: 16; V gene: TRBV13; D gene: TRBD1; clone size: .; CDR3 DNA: TGTGCCAGCAGCCCCGGGGGCCCAATACAGGGGACTGAAGCTTTCTTT; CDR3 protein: CASSPGGPIQGTEAFF
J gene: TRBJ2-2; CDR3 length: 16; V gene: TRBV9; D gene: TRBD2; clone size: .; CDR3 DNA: TGTGCCAGCAGCGTAGGTCAGCGGGAGGTTACCGGGGAGCTGTTTTTT; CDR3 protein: CASSVGQREVTGELFF
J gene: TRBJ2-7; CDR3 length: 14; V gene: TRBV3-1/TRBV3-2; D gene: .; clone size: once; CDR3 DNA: TGTGCCAGCAGCCAGGGGGGGGGCGCGGGCGAGCAGTACTTC; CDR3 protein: CASSQGGGAGEQYF
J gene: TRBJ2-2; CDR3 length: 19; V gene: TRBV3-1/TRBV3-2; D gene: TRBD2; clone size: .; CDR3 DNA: TGTGCCAGCAGCCCTCAGAAGTCACTAGCGAGGACTCAACCCGGGGAGCTGTTTTTT; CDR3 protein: CASSPQKSLARTQPGELFF
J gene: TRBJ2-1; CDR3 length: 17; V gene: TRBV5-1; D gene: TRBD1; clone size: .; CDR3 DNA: TGCGCCAGCAGCCCAGGGACGGGACAGGGGACGATGAATGAGCAGTTCTTC; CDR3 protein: CASSPGTGQGTMNEQFF
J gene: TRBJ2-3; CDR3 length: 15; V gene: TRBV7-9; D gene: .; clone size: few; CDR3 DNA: TGTGCCAGCAGCTTAGGGGCCTCCGACACAGATACGCAGTATTTT; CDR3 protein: CASSLGASDTDTQYF
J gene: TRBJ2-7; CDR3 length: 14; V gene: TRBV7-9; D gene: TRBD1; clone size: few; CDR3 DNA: TGTGCCAGCAGCTTCGACAGGGTAGGGTACGAGCAGTACTTC; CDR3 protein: CASSFDRVGYEQYF
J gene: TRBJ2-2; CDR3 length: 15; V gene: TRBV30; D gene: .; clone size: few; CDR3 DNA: TGTGCCTGGAGTGTACTTTCCGTAAACACCGGGGAGCTGTTTTTT; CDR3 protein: CAWSVLSVNTGELFF
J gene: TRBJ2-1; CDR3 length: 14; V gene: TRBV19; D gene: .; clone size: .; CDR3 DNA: TGTGCCAGTAGTATTCGAGGGATCGGCAATGAGCAGTTCTTC; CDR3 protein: CASSIRGIGNEQFF
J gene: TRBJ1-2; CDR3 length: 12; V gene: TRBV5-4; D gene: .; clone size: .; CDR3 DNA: TGTGCCAGCAGCCCCACAGAGTATGGCTACACCTTC; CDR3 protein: CASSPTEYGYTF